The next 17 T cell receptor beta chains were all read from a single sample in a study of T cells in Graves' hyperthyroidism and ophthalmopathy. Template material for amplifying TCR beta CDR3 regions consisted of RNA transcripts. HTBI primers drove first-round RT-PCR of the TCR CDR3. TCRdb ran MiXCR on the multiplex PCR reads and lists one entry per CDR3 protein. The sample includes fewer than 650,000 distinct CDR3 sequences, 13% to 15% seen only once; the top ten take roughly 7.1%. The specimen was blood. The source of these receptors is a woman between 18 and 30 years old with Graves' ophthalmopathy.

The chain has TRBV7-9 and TRBJ2-1; TRBD2 aligns across 7 bases. The V gene end was trimmed by 4 bases and the J gene end by 8 bases; junction bases not matched to a gene: 11. The CDR3 totals 15 residues. CDR1 is SEHNR, CDR2 FQNEAQ, per germline (reference sequence). The chain's CDR3 is CASSSSGASGYEQFF. The CDR3 region has the DNA TGTGCCAGCAGCTCGAGCGGGGCGTCAGGCTATGAGCAGTTCTTC.

The chain uses TRBV6-1 and TRBJ2-7, with TRBD2 matching over 8 bases. The V gene end was trimmed by 5 bases and the J gene end by 2 bases; junction bases not matched to a gene: 8. In germline, CDR1 is MNHNS, CDR2 SASEGT. The CDR3 runs to 15 residues. The CDR3 nucleotides read TGTGCCAGCAGTACCGGACTAGCCTATCCCTACGAGCAGTACTTC. As protein: CASSTGLAYPYEQYF.

In this sample, this clonotype turned up many times. The chain uses TRBV27 and TRBJ1-5; 7 bases fit TRBD1. Germline loops: CDR1 MNHEY, CDR2 SMNVEV (reference sequence). The CDR3 consists of 15 residues. The V gene end was trimmed by 7 bases and the J gene end by 0 bases; junction bases not matched to a gene: 6. The CDR3 loop reads CASNYRGNSNQPQHF. The CDR3 DNA sequence: TGTGCCAGCAATTACAGGGGCAATAGCAATCAGCCCCAGCATTTT.

The chain couples TRBV6-5 to TRBJ2-7, with 7 bases fitting TRBD2. The germline gives CDR1 MNHEY, CDR2 SVGAGI. J was trimmed by 0 bases and V by 0 bases; bases with no gene match: 8. There are 17 residues in the CDR3. CDR3 region: CASSYSGMTSYSYEQYF. The CDR3 DNA sequence: TGTGCCAGCAGTTACTCGGGGATGACTAGCTACTCCTACGAGCAGTACTTC.

This clonotype was counted a single time. Sequence at one end of the junction differs from germline and may be a read error. V gene TRBV5-5 combines with J gene TRBJ2-5; D is unclear. CDR1 and CDR2 (germline): SGHKS, YYEKEE (reference sequence). The CDR3 totals 16 residues. For the CDR3, the DNA is TGCGCCAGCAGCCAAGACCGGATGGACCCTAGGGAGACCCAGTACTTC. It yields the protein CASSQDRMDPRETQYF.

Worth noting for this clonotype: Given a far larger clone just one base away, this is likely a sequencing read error. This rearrangement joins TRBV28 to TRBJ2-1; no clear D gene. Looked up from germline, CDR1 is MDHEN and CDR2 is SYDVKM. V was trimmed by 4 bases and J by 1 base, leaving 5 bases between them. The CDR3 is 13 amino acids. In nucleotides, the CDR3 is TGTGCCAGCAGTTCACTTTCCTACAATGAGCAGTTCTTC. This sequence encodes CASSSLSYNEQFF.

This clonotype was seen many times. This chain joins TRBV3-1 and TRBJ1-6; no firm D call. Germline CDR1 LGHDT, CDR2 YNNKEL (reference sequence). Trimming took 3 bases from V and 10 from J, leaving 16 bases between them. There are 15 residues in the CDR3. As DNA, the CDR3 is TGTGCCAGCAGCCAGAGACCCAGCACCTACTCACCCCTCCACTTT. Its translation: CASSQRPSTYSPLHF.

J is TRBJ2-2 and V is TRBV3-1, with 7 bases aligning to TRBD2. Germline CDR1 is LGHDT and CDR2 is YNNKEL (reference sequence). J was trimmed by 5 bases and V by 3 bases; bases with no gene match: 9. CDR3 size: 16 residues. The CDR3 sequence is CASSQLSTGGTGELFF. The CDR3 DNA follows: TGTGCCAGCAGCCAGCTGTCGACGGGAGGTACCGGGGAGCTGTTTTTT. The variable domain in full, with the rest retrieved from reference TRBV3-1 and TRBJ2-2, is DTAVSQTPKYLVTQMGNDKSIKCEQNLGHDTMYWYKQDSKKFLKIMFSYNNKELIINETVPNRFSPKSPDKAHLNLHINSLELGDSAVYFCASSQLSTGGTGELFFGEGSRLTVL.

This clonotype was seen a few times. The genes are TRBV20-1 and TRBJ2-3, with 8 bases matching TRBD2. CDR1 is DFQATT, CDR2 SNEGSKA, per germline (reference sequence). This CDR3 is built from 16 residues. Trimming took 3 bases from V and 0 from J; bases not matched to a gene: 8. CDR3 in DNA: TGCAGTGCTAGGGACCGGGGGGGTTCTAGCACAGATACGCAGTATTTT. Protein product: CSARDRGGSSTDTQYF.

This clonotype was seen only a few times. It may be a read error: a sequence one base away is much more abundant. This rearrangement joins TRBV28 to TRBJ1-1; 11 bases fit TRBD1. The germline V gene encodes CDR1 MDHEN and CDR2 SYDVKM. This CDR3 is built from 15 residues. The CDR3 sequence is CASSFGTGGNTGAFF. DNA for the CDR3: TGTGCCAGCAGTTTCGGGACAGGGGGGAACACTGGAGCTTTCTTT. The full variable domain, with the rest looked up from reference TRBV28 and TRBJ1-1, is DVKVTQSSRYLVKRTGEKVFLECVQDMDHENMFWYRQDPGLGLRLIYFSYDVKMKEKGDIPEGYSVSREKKERFSLILESASTNQTSMYLCASSFGTGGNTGAFFGQGTRLTVV.

This clonotype was found many times. The chain uses TRBV30 and TRBJ2-5; D is uncertain. Between the trimmed V and J ends, which lost 0 bases and 4 bases, there was a span of 12 bases. This CDR3 comprises 14 residues. Germline lookup yields CDR1 GTSNPN and CDR2 SVGIG (reference sequence). The DNA of the CDR3 is TGTGCCTGGAGTGTAAAGTGGGTGACAGAGACCCAGTACTTC. Its translation is CAWSVKWVTETQYF.

The genes are TRBV27 and TRBJ2-1; TRBD2 is a possible D gene (6 bases). Trimming stripped 4 bases from V and 3 bases from J, with 13 bases between. CDR1 MNHEY and CDR2 SMNVEV come from the germline V gene (reference sequence). The CDR3 loop spans 15 amino acids. As DNA, the CDR3 is TGTGCCAGCAGTTCGGGTAGCGGAATCTACAATGAGCAGTTCTTC. Translating gives CASSSGSGIYNEQFF.

In this sample, this clonotype turned up a few times. The chain combines TRBV20-1 with TRBJ1-4, with TRBD1 identical over 9 bases. V was clipped by 5 bases and J by 0 bases; unmatched bases: 31. The CDR3 runs to 24 residues. From germline, CDR1 is DFQATT and CDR2 SNEGSKA (reference sequence). The CDR3 DNA reads as TGCAGTGCTTACCGGGACAGGGTCCTGAAGCCACGGGACCACGCGGACGCAACTAATGAAAAACTGTTTTTT. Protein product: CSAYRDRVLKPRDHADATNEKLFF.

This clonotype was counted at least ten times. The chain carries TRBV2 and TRBJ2-1; TRBD2 aligns across 7 bases. The CDR3 covers 15 residues. The ends lost 3 bases at V and 3 bases at J; junction bases unmatched: 5. Germline V gene data show CDR1 as SNHLY and CDR2 as FYNNEI. CDR3 sequence reads: CASSEGGSGYNEQFF. For the CDR3, the DNA is TGTGCCAGCAGTGAGGGCGGGAGTGGCTACAATGAGCAGTTCTTC.

Many counts were recorded for this clonotype. The gene calls are TRBV20-1 and TRBJ2-1; 13 positions agree with TRBD2. This CDR3 region has 14 residues. With V trimmed by 3 bases and J by 9 bases, 5 bases remained unmatched. Germline V gene data show CDR1 as DFQATT and CDR2 as SNEGSKA (reference sequence). The CDR3 DNA reads TGCAGTGCTAGCGGACTAGCGGGAGATGGTGAGCAGTTCTTC. Translation: CSASGLAGDGEQFF.

The chain carries TRBV14 and TRBJ2-1; D remains unclear. There are 15 residues in the CDR3. Trimming took off 1 base at V and 2 bases at J, with 9 bases between the two ends. The V gene's germline CDR1 is SGHDN and CDR2 FVKESK. This CDR3 reads CASSQANGAYNEQFF. As DNA, the CDR3 is TGTGCCAGCAGCCAAGCTAACGGAGCCTACAATGAGCAGTTCTTC.

This clonotype was seen at least ten times. The rearrangement joins TRBV11-2 to TRBJ1-4, with 7 bases that match TRBD1. The germline gives CDR1 SGHAT, CDR2 FQNNGV. The ends lost 5 bases at V and 8 bases at J; junction bases unmatched: 8. This CDR3 is built from 14 residues. Here the CDR3 DNA reads TGTGCCAGCAGCCCGAACAGGGGACAGGAAAAACTGTTTTTT. This sequence encodes CASSPNRGQEKLFF. Based on the CDR3 plus reference TRBV11-2 and TRBJ1-4, the full variable domain is EAGVAQSPRYKIIEKRQSVAFWCNPISGHATLYWYQQILGQGPKLLIQFQNNGVVDDSQLPKDRFSAERLKGVDSTLKIQPAKLEDSAVYLCASSPNRGQEKLFFGSGTQLSVL.